A single T cell receptor (beta chain) is shown here with its context. This record belongs to a study of immune heterogeneity within non-small cell lung tumors. Turning to the study itself: 4 squamous cell carcinomas, about nine non-squamous carcinomas and 1 not otherwise specified made up the tumors.

Amplification of the TCR beta CDR3 was achieved through multiplex PCR with 32 V and 13 J primers. A single record per CDR3 protein comes from TCRdb applying MiXCR to the multiplex PCR reads. The sample has about 11,000 distinct CDR3 sequences; 25% to 30% are singletons. Bulk tumor genomic DNA, about 600 ng per sample, was the template. Several biopsies were spaced far apart within each primary tumor and obtained as surgery took place. Curative operations were performed on patients who had untreated, newly diagnosed non-small cell lung cancer. Each donor was a newly diagnosed non-small cell lung cancer patient undergoing surgery with curative intent. CDR1 is WSHSY and CDR2 is SAAADI in the germline V gene. This CDR3 spans 14 amino acids. The ends were cut back, 8 bases at V and 2 bases at J, with 16 bases in the middle.

The specimen sequenced was lung tumor tissue. The TCR originated in an older woman with non-small cell lung cancer. The chain joins TRBV10-2 to TRBJ2-7; weak D call: TRBD1 (6 bases). Here the CDR3 reads CASGEQGTPYEQYF. CDR3 DNA: TGCGCCAGCGGGGAACAGGGAACCCCCTACGAGCAGTACTTC.